This TCR beta chain was profiled in a study of T cells expressing NK-cell markers. Study as a whole: The TCR beta repertoires were obtained from sorted CD3+CD56+NKG2C+, CD3+CD56+NKG2C- and CD3+CD56-NKG2C+ T cells. Among eight sequenced donors, seven carried HCMV seropositivity while one was seronegative. Study results and caveats: The study left the HCMV specificity of expanded NKG2C+ T cell clones unresolved.

In regard to this clonotype: What it binds is not known.

The authors made TCR beta cDNA libraries by 5'RACE template switching. This switching added a universal primer site and UMIs. Each CDR3 protein gets one entry in TCRdb, which reprocessed the 5' RACE reads and gives no DNA. Its clone listing holds about 460,000 distinct CDR3 sequences. CDR1 is KGHSH, CDR2 LQKENI, per germline. CDR3 length: 12 amino acids. This receptor was taken from a woman between 50 and 59 years old in good health. J is TRBJ2-1 and V is TRBV18; the TRBD2 assignment by TCRdb is unverifiable without DNA. The specimen was blood T cells: a sorted CD56 or NKG2C T cell subset, CD4+ or CD8+ T cells, or bulk PBMC T cells (not recorded which). The chain's CDR3 is CASSPGREDLFF.